These 28 T cell receptor beta chains share one sample of origin, sequenced in a study of glioma-infiltrating T cells. Using RNA template, CDR3s of TCR alpha and beta were amplified with iRepertoire arm-PCR. TCRdb itself ran the multiplex PCR reads through MiXCR, one entry per CDR3 protein. The data contain under 150,000 distinct CDR3 sequences, 20% to 25% of them singletons. The sequencing input was glioma tissue, nonneoplastic brain tissue, or PBMCs (not recorded which). Source of these receptors: a human donor with low-grade glioma or glioblastoma, undergoing nonglioma brain surgery, or in good health (not recorded which).

This clonotype was recorded a few times. V gene TRBV7-2 combines with J gene TRBJ2-5; D is possibly TRBD1 (5 bases). Trimming shortened V by 2 bases and J by 2 bases, and 9 bases separated the two germline ends. Germline CDR1 reads SGHTA; CDR2 reads FQGNSA. The CDR3 is 14 amino acids. This CDR3 reads CASSLMGPQETQYF. The CDR3 nucleotides are TGTGCCAGCAGCTTAATGGGGCCTCAAGAGACCCAGTACTTC.

This clonotype has more than one count but fewer than ten. The V and J genes are TRBV25-1 and TRBJ1-2; a possible D gene is TRBD1 (6 bases). The CDR3 spans 12 residues. Germline assignment: CDR1 MGHDK and CDR2 SYGVNS. Trimming took 5 bases from V and 5 from J, leaving 9 bases between them. The CDR3 sequence is CASSLQGYGYTF. The DNA for the CDR3 is TGTGCCAGCAGTTTACAGGGTTATGGCTACACCTTC.

The chain links TRBV5-1 to TRBJ1-2; D remains unclear. This CDR3 spans 15 amino acids. Between the trimmed V and J ends, which lost 4 bases and 6 bases, there was a span of 19 bases. From germline, CDR1 is SGHRS and CDR2 YFSETQ. The CDR3 region has the DNA TGCGCCAGCAGCCTCCTAGAGGGCGAGGACCATGGCTACACCTTC. Its translation: CASSLLEGEDHGYTF.

This clonotype has just a few counts. The chain is built from TRBV5-4 and TRBJ1-2; 10 bases line up with TRBD1. CDR1 and CDR2 (germline): SGHNT, YYREEE (reference sequence). The length of the CDR3 is 14 residues. The V and J ends lost 2 bases and 8 bases, in that order; junction bases with no gene match: 6. The CDR3 sequence: CASSFGTGDRGYTF. The CDR3 bases are TGTGCCAGCAGCTTCGGGACAGGGGATCGGGGCTACACCTTC.

The table lists this clonotype with a few counts. As DNA, the CDR3 is TGTGCCAGCAGCCTCGACAGGGGGCAAGGAAACACCATATATTTT. Protein: CASSLDRGQGNTIYF. V is TRBV4-2 and J is TRBJ1-3; 10 bases are shared with TRBD1. The CDR3 runs 15 residues. V trimming: 4 bases; J trimming: 4 bases; junction bases outside the gene matches: 4. Per germline, CDR1 LGHNA and CDR2 YNFKEQ.

This clonotype occurred many times. The gene calls are TRBV28 and TRBJ1-3; maybe TRBD1 (5 bases). Trimming removed 5 bases at V and 2 bases at J, with 10 bases between. This CDR3 region has 14 residues. Germline CDR1 and CDR2: MDHEN and SYDVKM. In DNA form, the CDR3 reads TGTGCCAGCAGTCCCCCGGGGGCTGGAAACACCATATATTTT. Protein sequence: CASSPPGAGNTIYF.

This clonotype has a count of ten or more. The chain uses TRBV20-1 and TRBJ2-3; no clear D. Germline loops: CDR1 DFQATT, CDR2 SNEGSKA (reference sequence). V lost 5 bases and J 1 base, leaving 4 bases between the germline ends. The CDR3 sequence is 11 residues long. In DNA, the CDR3 is TGCAGTGCTCTAGGCACAGATACGCAGTATTTT. This translates into CSALGTDTQYF.

The chain uses TRBV10-3 and TRBJ2-5; no clear D gene. Germline V gives CDR1 ENHRY, CDR2 SYGVKD. The CDR3 sequence is 11 residues long. Trimming pared 3 bases from V and 5 bases from J, leaving 4 bases between. This chain's CDR3 is CAISDRETQYF. DNA for the CDR3: TGTGCCATCAGTGATCGGGAGACCCAGTACTTC.

Many counts were recorded for this clonotype. The chain combines TRBV20-1 with TRBJ1-5; D is unclear. The V and J ends lost 6 bases and 3 bases respectively, with 15 bases between them. Germline-derived CDR1 and CDR2 are DFQATT and SNEGSKA (reference sequence). This CDR3 spans 14 amino acids. DNA for the CDR3: TGCAGTGCCGAAGCGGCGGTCTACAATCAGCCCCAGCATTTT. Translated, it gives CSAEAAVYNQPQHF.

This clonotype was recorded many times. The J gene is TRBJ2-3, the V gene TRBV24-1, with D possibly matching TRBD1 (6 bases). The germline V and J ends were trimmed by 6 bases and 2 bases, with 14 bases remaining between them. Germline lookup yields CDR1 KGHDR and CDR2 SFDVKD. The CDR3 is made up of 15 amino acids. The CDR3 region is CATSRTGHSTDTQYF. The CDR3 region has the DNA TGTGCCACCAGTCGGACGGGACATTCCACAGATACGCAGTATTTT.

Of note for this clonotype: This may stem from a read error, because a much larger clone lies one nucleotide away. This sequence joins TRBV7-9 and TRBJ2-3; no clear D gene. Per germline, CDR1 SEHNR and CDR2 FQNEAQ (reference sequence). The CDR3 totals 13 residues. In DNA form, the CDR3 reads TGTGCCAGAAGCTTACTCCAGCTAGATACGCAGTATTTT. Translating gives CARSLLQLDTQYF.

The chain carries TRBV7-9 and TRBJ2-1, with TRBD1 identical over 8 bases. This CDR3 region has 15 residues. CDR1 SEHNR and CDR2 FQNEAQ come from the germline V gene (reference sequence). V gave up 5 bases and J gave up 7 bases; unmatched junction bases: 10. Here the CDR3 DNA reads TGTGCCAGCAGCGAAACCTGGACAGGGTTTAATGAGCAGTTCTTC. Amino acids: CASSETWTGFNEQFF.

This clonotype was recorded only once. The chain recombines TRBV7-2 with TRBJ1-2, with D possibly TRBD1 on 5 matching bases. The V end lost 2 bases, the J end lost 4 bases, and 17 bases lay between the germline ends. This CDR3 is 16 amino acids long. Germline V gives CDR1 SGHTA, CDR2 FQGNSA. The CDR3 region has the DNA TGTGCCAGCAGCTTAAACAGTGGGGCAGGGCGCTATGGCTACACCTTC. This sequence encodes CASSLNSGAGRYGYTF.

The sample holds a few counts of this clonotype. A read error may explain this, as a much larger clone is one base away. J is TRBJ1-6 and V is TRBV6-2 or TRBV6-3, with D unresolved. CDR3 length equals 17 residues. Germline CDR1 is MNHEY and CDR2 is SVGEGT. This chain's CDR3 is CASSYSYQLSCNSPLHF. The CDR3 DNA reads as TGTGCCAGCAGTTACTCGTACCAGCTGTCCTGTAATTCACCCCTCCACTTT.

The V and J genes are TRBV5-5 and TRBJ2-3; 9 bases are shared with TRBD2. CDR1 SGHKS and CDR2 YYEKEE come from the germline V gene (reference sequence). The CDR3 runs 16 residues. J lost 5 bases, V lost 4 bases, and 11 bases had no gene match. The CDR3 bases are TGTGCCAGCAGCCCCCTTGCTAGCGGGGTGGGAGATACGCAGTATTTT. This encodes CASSPLASGVGDTQYF. Combining the CDR3 with reference TRBV5-5 and TRBJ2-3 gives the whole variable domain DAGVTQSPTHLIKTRGQQVTLRCSPISGHKSVSWYQQVLGQGPQFIFQYYEKEERGRGNFPDRFSARQFPNYSSELNVNALLLGDSALYLCASSPLASGVGDTQYFGPGTRLTVL.

In its sample, this clonotype was seen many times. This chain links TRBV27 with TRBJ2-5; D may be TRBD1 or TRBD2 (5 bases each). Trimming left V 6 bases short and J 2 bases short, with 16 bases between. CDR1 is MNHEY, CDR2 SMNVEV, per germline (reference sequence). The CDR3 totals 15 residues. Here the CDR3 DNA reads TGTGCCAGCAGCCTACGGGGCGCCAGTCAAGAGACCCAGTACTTC. Its protein product is CASSLRGASQETQYF.

As regards this clonotype: This sequence may be a read error, since a much larger clone differs from it by one base. The V and J genes are TRBV20-1 and TRBJ1-1; D call uncertain. CDR3 length: 15 amino acids. Germline V gene lookup returns CDR1 DFQATT and CDR2 SNEGSKA (reference sequence). Trimming cost V 2 bases and J 2 bases, with 15 bases left between them. The CDR3 protein is CSARRPGGGNTEAFF. DNA of the CDR3: TGCAGTGCTAGACGCCCCGGAGGCGGAAACACTGAAGCTTTCTTT.

This clonotype was observed a few times. V and J are TRBV7-9 and TRBJ2-7; D uncertain. Trimming left V 5 bases short and J 1 base short, with 9 bases between. Per germline, CDR1 SEHNR and CDR2 FQNEAQ (reference sequence). This CDR3 has 13 amino acids. CDR3 in DNA: TGTGCCAGCAGCCGCGACGGTTCCTACGAGCAGTACGTC. As protein: CASSRDGSYEQYV.

This chain connects TRBV20-1 to TRBJ2-1; 15 bases line up with TRBD2. V was clipped by 6 bases and J by 6 bases; unmatched bases: 9. The CDR3 spans 16 residues. The germline V gene has CDR1 DFQATT and CDR2 SNEGSKA (reference sequence). CDR3 sequence reads: CSATGTSGGTRNEQFF. In DNA, the CDR3 is TGCAGTGCCACTGGGACTAGCGGGGGGACCCGCAATGAGCAGTTCTTC.

This clonotype was seen a few times. The chain joins TRBV3-1 to TRBJ1-2, with D tentatively TRBD1 (5 bases). V lost 4 bases and J lost 4, with 19 bases in between. The CDR3 contains 16 residues. Germline V gene lookup returns CDR1 LGHDT and CDR2 YNNKEL (reference sequence). CDR3 sequence: CASSPSARDSPYGYTF. The CDR3 DNA reads TGTGCCAGCAGCCCCTCGGCCCGCGACAGCCCCTATGGCTACACCTTC.

CDR3: CATSSQGYNEQFF. In DNA form, the CDR3 reads TGTGCCACCTCGTCGCAGGGCTACAATGAGCAGTTCTTC. J is TRBJ2-1 and V is TRBV2, with a possible D match to TRBD1 (5 bases). The CDR3 spans 13 residues. Deletions cut 10 bases from V and 3 bases from J, with 13 bases between. The germline CDR1 and CDR2 sequences are SNHLY and FYNNEI.

This clonotype was found a few times. The chain joins TRBV6-6 to TRBJ2-1, with D possibly being TRBD2 (5 bases). V gave up 2 bases and J gave up 9 bases, with 17 bases separating them. Germline-derived CDR1 and CDR2 are MNHNY and SVGAGI (reference sequence). The CDR3 is 15 amino acids. The CDR3 sequence is CASSYDTSATTEQFF. In nucleotides, the CDR3 is TGTGCCAGCAGTTACGACACCTCTGCGACTACTGAGCAGTTCTTC.

The chain employs TRBV19 and TRBJ2-1, with 10 bases that match TRBD1. Trimming took 6 bases from V and 5 from J; bases not matched to a gene: 10. Germline CDR1 is LNHDA and CDR2 is SQIVND (reference sequence). This CDR3 contains 16 residues. The CDR3 coding sequence is TGTGCCAGTAGAAGGGCGGGGACAGGGGTAGACAATGAGCAGTTCTTC. Its protein product is CASRRAGTGVDNEQFF.

The chain uses TRBV20-1 and TRBJ2-5, with 10 bases identical to TRBD2. This CDR3 is 14 amino acids long. CDR1 DFQATT and CDR2 SNEGSKA come from the germline V gene (reference sequence). The V gene end was trimmed by 5 bases and the J gene end by 2 bases; junction bases not matched to a gene: 5. Here the CDR3 DNA reads TGCAGTGCTTGGGGACTAGCGACGCAAGAGACCCAGTACTTC. Protein product: CSAWGLATQETQYF.

The V and J genes are TRBV7-2 and TRBJ2-2; a weak D match, TRBD1 (6 bases). In germline, CDR1 is SGHTA, CDR2 FQGNSA. The V end was cut by 6 bases, the J end by 1 base, with 12 bases between. This CDR3 region has 15 residues. The CDR3 loop is CASRTGTMNTGELFF. CDR3 nucleotides: TGTGCCAGCAGGACCGGGACAATGAACACCGGGGAGCTGTTTTTT. Variable domain in full (rest from reference TRBV7-2 and TRBJ2-2): GAGVSQSPSNKVTEKGKDVELRCDPISGHTALYWYRQSLGQGLEFLIYFQGNSAPDKSGLPSDRFSAERTGGSVSTLTIQRTQQEDSAVYLCASRTGTMNTGELFFGEGSRLTVL.

The gene calls are TRBV24-1 and TRBJ2-1, with 11 bases lining up with TRBD2. The V and J ends lost 5 bases and 15 bases, in that order; junction bases with no gene match: 17. Germline values: CDR1 KGHDR, CDR2 SFDVKD. This CDR3 contains 16 residues. The CDR3 sequence is CATSAPEGVAGGVVFF. Written as DNA, the CDR3 is TGTGCCACCAGTGCCCCTGAAGGCGTAGCGGGGGGGGTAGTGTTCTTC.

The sample holds many counts of this clonotype. J is TRBJ1-6 and V is TRBV2; D call uncertain. CDR1 and CDR2 from the germline V gene are SNHLY and FYNNEI. V was trimmed by 4 bases and J by 2 bases, leaving 9 bases between them. There are 15 residues in the CDR3. The CDR3 nucleotides read TGTGCCAGCAGTGGAGACCGTACCTATAATTCACCCCTCCACTTT. It specifies CASSGDRTYNSPLHF.

This clonotype was recorded at least ten times. CDR3 DNA: TGTGCCAGCAGTTTGCACGGTGCTCAGGAGACCCAGTACTTC. Encoded protein: CASSLHGAQETQYF. The J gene is TRBJ2-5, the V gene TRBV28; D is undetermined. Trimming took 3 bases from V and 5 from J, leaving 13 bases between them. Germline V gives CDR1 MDHEN, CDR2 SYDVKM. This CDR3 has 14 amino acids.